This T cell receptor (beta chain) was identified during a study of vaccination effects on CD4 cells after COVID-19. There are 14 residues in the CDR3. Looked up from germline, CDR1 is SEHNR and CDR2 is FQNEAQ (reference sequence). Trimming removed 6 bases from V and 6 bases from J; junction bases left unmatched: 11. Investigators separated out CD4+ T cells once around nine days of culture had passed. Nucleocapsid antibody tests were negative, and the vaccine recipients had no prior SARS-CoV-2 infection. Worth noting for this clone: What it binds is not known.

Sequencing was performed with immunoSEQ multiplex PCR; in TCRdb, only in-frame clones are kept and a portion is missing. In the table there are around 50,000 clones, 67% of which are singletons. Sample: CD4+ T cells from PBMCs cultured without peptide, taken before COVID-19 vaccination. This TCR derives from a human donor who received a COVID-19 vaccine. The rearrangement uses TRBV7-9 and TRBJ2-7; the match to TRBD1 covers 7 bases. As DNA, the CDR3 is TGTGCCAGCAGTCGACAGGGTCTTCTCTCCGAGCAGTACTTC. Protein: CASSRQGLLSEQYF.